The source of this T cell receptor beta chain is a study of blood T cell repertoires in COVID-19. Whole-study context: Both acute and convalescent COVID-19 samples were obtained from the United States, Italy and Spain. Sample material is recorded as cDNA or gDNA derived from T cells, B-cell-depleted T cells, or PBMCs.

The authors' processing: It was from reference gene primer amplification that nucleated cell counts were estimated. TCRdb's copy holds only in-frame clones and misses some; the assay was immunoSEQ multiplex PCR. For V, J and clone size, that table is used; D and trimming come from the DNA. The sample records about 62,000 clones, 85% to 90% being singletons. The germline gives CDR1 SGHDT, CDR2 YYEEEE. Between the trimmed V and J ends, which lost 0 bases and 0 bases, there was a span of 9 bases. This CDR3 is built from 16 residues. This receptor was obtained from a woman aged 60-70 years with COVID-19, enrolled during active disease. The sequencing sample was made of peripheral blood. The J gene is TRBJ1-4, the V gene TRBV5-6, with D possibly matching TRBD1 (5 bases). The CDR3 nucleotides are TGTGCCAGCAGCTTGGATGGGGCCCCAACTAATGAAAAACTGTTTTTT. Translated: CASSLDGAPTNEKLFF.